A selection of T cell receptor beta chains follows, all from one sample in a study of CD8 T cells in Susac syndrome. A single record per CDR3 protein comes from TCRdb applying MiXCR to the immunoSEQ multiplex PCR reads. The table records 50,000 or so distinct CDR3 sequences, roughly 93% of them present only once. Sequencing was carried out using CD8+ T cells from PBMCs. These receptors were obtained from a human donor with multiple sclerosis. The CDR3 runs from the conserved cysteine through the conserved F or W. Fields, in order: D gene, J gene, clone size, V gene, CDR3 protein, CDR3 DNA. D genes are given only for firm matches. Size tells how often a clone was seen (once, few, many) or the class of an expanded clone, and some rows leave it out.

>NA|TRBJ1-2|NA|TRBV7-3
CASSPLPADYGYTF
TGTGCCAGCAGCCCTCTACCCGCAGACTATGGCTACACCTTC
>NA|TRBJ1-2|NA|TRBV19
CASSYTTDYGYTF
TGTGCCAGTAGTTACACGACAGACTATGGCTACACCTTC
>NA|TRBJ1-2|NA|TRBV7-9
CASSSGIGYGYTF
TGTGCCAGCAGCTCAGGTATCGGCTATGGCTACACCTTC
>NA|TRBJ2-3|NA|TRBV15
CATSTGRPDTQYF
TGTGCCACCAGCACGGGACGACCAGATACGCAGTATTTT
>NA|TRBJ1-2|NA|TRBV30
CAWVLGWENYGYTF
TGTGCCTGGGTCCTGGGGTGGGAGAACTATGGCTACACCTTC
>NA|TRBJ1-5|NA|TRBV15
CATSGVSNQPQHF
TGTGCCACCAGCGGGGTTAGCAATCAGCCCCAGCATTTT
>NA|TRBJ2-6|NA|TRBV7-6
CASSWTSGANVLTF
TGTGCCAGCAGTTGGACGTCTGGGGCCAACGTCCTGACTTTC
>TRBD1|TRBJ1-1|NA|TRBV6-5
CASSYSGQGQIAEAFF
TGTGCCAGCAGTTACTCGGGACAGGGGCAAATCGCTGAAGCTTTCTTT
>NA|TRBJ2-3|NA|TRBV28
CASSLVMADTQYF
TGTGCCAGCAGTTTGGTAATGGCAGATACGCAGTATTTT
>NA|TRBJ2-2|NA|TRBV28
CASSGVILNTGELFF
TGTGCCAGCAGTGGTGTCATCTTGAACACCGGGGAGCTGTTTTTT
>NA|TRBJ1-5|NA|TRBV7-9
CASGAGSNQPQHF
TGTGCCAGCGGGGCTGGTAGCAATCAGCCCCAGCATTTT
>NA|TRBJ2-3|NA|TRBV27
CASSYGDTDTQYF
TGTGCCAGCAGTTATGGGGACACAGATACGCAGTATTTT
>NA|TRBJ1-5|NA|TRBV19
CASSIGADYSNQPQHF
TGTGCCAGTAGTATCGGGGCAGACTATAGCAATCAGCCCCAGCATTTT
>NA|TRBJ2-2|NA|TRBV19
CASSMVRELFF
TGTGCCAGTAGTATGGTTCGGGAGCTGTTTTTT
>TRBD1|TRBJ1-5|NA|TRBV6-5
CASSGGQEGNQPQHF
TGTGCCAGCAGTGGCGGACAGGAGGGCAATCAGCCCCAGCATTTT
>NA|TRBJ1-1|NA|TRBV30
CACQKIQNTEAFF
TGTGCCTGCCAAAAGATCCAGAACACTGAAGCTTTCTTT
>NA|TRBJ1-1|NA|TRBV29-1
CSVDSRGSGTEAFF
TGCAGCGTTGACAGTCGGGGGAGTGGCACTGAAGCTTTCTTT
>TRBD1|TRBJ2-1|NA|TRBV14
CASSLTGSSYNEQFF
TGTGCCAGCAGTCTGACAGGGAGCTCCTACAATGAGCAGTTCTTC
>NA|TRBJ1-1|NA|TRBV12-3/TRBV12-4
CASSASSGNTEAFF
TGTGCCAGCAGTGCCTCATCCGGAAACACTGAAGCTTTCTTT
>TRBD2|TRBJ2-3|NA|TRBV3-1
CASSQQGTSGGLSTDTQYF
TGTGCCAGCAGCCAACAGGGGACTAGCGGGGGGCTAAGCACAGATACGCAGTATTTT
>NA|TRBJ2-3|NA|TRBV10-1
CASSEGNSGRAGDTQYF
TGCGCCAGCAGTGAAGGGAACAGCGGCCGTGCGGGAGATACGCAGTATTTT
>NA|TRBJ1-2|NA|TRBV2
CATAGQGAIYGYTF
TGTGCCACCGCGGGTCAAGGGGCGATTTATGGCTACACCTTC
>TRBD1|TRBJ2-7|NA|TRBV4-2
CASSQEPGGPYEQYF
TGTGCCAGCAGCCAAGAGCCAGGGGGCCCTTACGAGCAGTACTTC
>TRBD1|TRBJ2-5|NA|TRBV25-1
CASSPLTGSEETQYF
TGTGCCAGCAGCCCTCTGACAGGGTCTGAAGAGACCCAGTACTTC
>TRBD1|TRBJ2-1|NA|TRBV19
CASSPSAGGSYEQFF
TGTGCCAGTAGTCCCTCCGCAGGGGGCAGCTATGAGCAGTTCTTC
>TRBD2|TRBJ2-3|NA|TRBV20-1
CSAPSRGASTDTQYF
TGCAGTGCTCCATCGCGGGGGGCTAGCACAGATACGCAGTATTTT
>NA|TRBJ1-5|NA|TRBV15
CATSPTPEGNQPQHF
TGTGCCACCAGCCCTACACCGGAGGGCAATCAGCCCCAGCATTTT
>NA|TRBJ2-4|NA|TRBV10-3
CAISDPGMLENIQYF
TGTGCCATCAGTGATCCGGGAATGCTCGAAAACATTCAGTACTTC
>NA|TRBJ1-3|NA|TRBV20-1
CSARDLYLSGNTIYF
TGCAGTGCTAGAGATCTCTATCTCTCTGGAAACACCATATATTTT
>TRBD2|TRBJ2-1|NA|TRBV7-8
CASSLTIYGGTTYNEQFF
TGTGCCAGCAGCTTAACCATTTACGGGGGGACTACCTACAATGAGCAGTTCTTC
>NA|TRBJ1-5|NA|TRBV12-1
CASSPFPRDRENRPQHF
TGTGCCAGCAGCCCCTTCCCCCGGGACAGGGAAAATCGGCCCCAGCATTTT
>NA|TRBJ2-2|NA|TRBV7-9
CASSLRGARNTGELFF
TGTGCCAGCAGCCTACGCGGGGCCCGGAACACCGGGGAGCTGTTTTTT
>NA|TRBJ1-6|NA|TRBV15
CATSRDMMSSYNSPLHF
TGTGCCACCAGCAGAGATATGATGAGCTCCTATAATTCACCCCTCCACTTT
>NA|TRBJ1-1|once|TRBV29-1
CSVDEGLAEAFF
TGCAGCGTTGACGAGGGTCTCGCTGAAGCTTTCTTT
>TRBD1|TRBJ2-7|NA|TRBV27
CASSFNRGSSYEQYF
TGTGCCAGCAGTTTCAACAGGGGAAGCTCCTACGAGCAGTACTTC
>TRBD2|TRBJ2-1|NA|TRBV7-6
CASSPTTSGGADEQFF
TGTGCCAGCAGCCCCACGACTAGCGGGGGGGCCGATGAGCAGTTCTTC
>NA|TRBJ2-1|once|TRBV13
CASSLFSYNEQFF
TGTGCCAGCAGCCTATTCTCCTACAATGAGCAGTTCTTC
>NA|TRBJ2-7|NA|TRBV28
CASSREGGRPAGEQYF
TGTGCCAGCAGCCGCGAGGGTGGGCGGCCAGCGGGCGAGCAGTACTTC
>TRBD1|TRBJ1-1|NA|TRBV6-5
CASSYGRAGQGMNTEAFF
TGTGCCAGCAGTTACGGCCGAGCGGGACAGGGCATGAACACTGAAGCTTTCTTT
>TRBD1|TRBJ1-1|NA|TRBV27
CASSWERTGGFEAFF
TGTGCCAGCAGTTGGGAGAGGACAGGGGGATTTGAAGCTTTCTTT
>TRBD1|TRBJ1-1|NA|TRBV13
CASSSASGTANTEAFF
TGTGCCAGCAGCAGTGCTTCCGGGACAGCGAACACTGAAGCTTTCTTT
>NA|TRBJ2-7|NA|TRBV24-1
CATSDLFMVDHSYEQYF
TGTGCCACCAGTGATTTGTTTATGGTGGATCACTCCTACGAGCAGTACTTC
>NA|TRBJ1-1|NA|TRBV6-5
CASSYSAEGTEAFF
TGTGCCAGCAGTTACTCGGCGGAGGGCACTGAAGCTTTCTTT